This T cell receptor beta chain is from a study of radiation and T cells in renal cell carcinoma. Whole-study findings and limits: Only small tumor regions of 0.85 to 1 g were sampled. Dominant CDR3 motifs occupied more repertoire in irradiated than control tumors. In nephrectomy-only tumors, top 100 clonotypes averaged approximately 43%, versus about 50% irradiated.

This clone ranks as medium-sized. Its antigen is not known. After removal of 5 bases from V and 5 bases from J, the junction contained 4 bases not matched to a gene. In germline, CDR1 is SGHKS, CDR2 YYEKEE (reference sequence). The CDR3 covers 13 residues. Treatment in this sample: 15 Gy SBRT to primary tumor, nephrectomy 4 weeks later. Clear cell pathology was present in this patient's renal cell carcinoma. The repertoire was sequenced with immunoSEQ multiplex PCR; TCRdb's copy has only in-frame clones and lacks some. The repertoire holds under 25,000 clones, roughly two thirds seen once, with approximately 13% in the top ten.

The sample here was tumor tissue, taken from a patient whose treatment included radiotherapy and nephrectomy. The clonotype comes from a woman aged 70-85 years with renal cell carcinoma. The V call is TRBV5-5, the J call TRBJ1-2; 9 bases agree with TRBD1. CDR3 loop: CASRPGQGYGYTF. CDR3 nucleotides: TGTGCCAGCAGACCGGGACAGGGATATGGCTACACCTTC.